These 12 T cell receptor beta chains came from one sample sequenced in a study of CD8+ T cells in alopecia areata. TCR sequencing used cDNA made by reverse transcription of extracted RNA. Clones were read by immunoSEQ multiplex PCR, and TCRdb kept only the in-frame ones, dropping some. The repertoire includes roughly 100,000 clones, under 90% of them detected once, and around 10% sits in the top ten. Treatment of the sample: oral pan-JAK inhibitor, 5-10 mg twice daily. This specimen consisted of CD8+ T cells sorted from blood, obtained at approximately week 30, from a patient treated with tofacitinib. Receptor source: a human donor with alopecia areata.

The rearrangement uses TRBV6-1 and TRBJ2-7; 9 bases fit TRBD1. The CDR3 extends over 14 amino acids. V lost 7 bases to trimming and J lost 4 bases; unmatched junction nucleotides: 8. CDR1 and CDR2 from the germline V gene are MNHNS and SASEGT. For the CDR3, the DNA is TGTGCCAGCACTCTGGGACAGGGCCAATACGAGCAGTACTTC. Translating gives CASTLGQGQYEQYF.

The V and J genes are TRBV6-5 and TRBJ2-7; 10 nucleotides match TRBD2. Germline V lookup: CDR1 MNHEY, CDR2 SVGAGI. V shed 1 base and J 2 bases; nucleotides not matched to a gene: 2. The CDR3 contains 15 residues. DNA for the CDR3: TGTGCCAGCAGTTACTGGACTAGCGGAGCCTACGAGCAGTACTTC. The encoded protein is CASSYWTSGAYEQYF.

J is TRBJ2-1 and V is TRBV7-8; D gene unclear. CDR3 size: 11 residues. V lost 3 bases and J lost 7, with 4 bases in between. Germline values: CDR1 SGHVS, CDR2 FQNEAQ. The CDR3 loop is CASSFTNEQFF. In DNA form, the CDR3 reads TGTGCCAGCAGCTTCACTAATGAGCAGTTCTTC.

The rearrangement uses TRBV6-6 and TRBJ1-1, with 8 positions matching TRBD1. The germline V gene has CDR1 MNHNY and CDR2 SVGAGI (reference sequence). The V and J ends lost 2 bases and 4 bases, in that order; junction bases with no gene match: 3. The CDR3 has 14 amino acids. The chain's CDR3 is CASSYPGQGTEAFF. CDR3 sequence (DNA): TGTGCCAGCAGTTACCCCGGACAGGGCACTGAAGCTTTCTTT.

This sequence joins TRBV5-1 and TRBJ2-7; TRBD1 matches 8 bases. This CDR3 is 14 amino acids long. V shed 4 bases and J 4 bases; nucleotides not matched to a gene: 7. Germline values: CDR1 SGHRS, CDR2 YFSETQ. The CDR3 nucleotides are TGCGCCAGCAGCGGGGGGACAGGTTCGTACGAGCAGTACTTC. Encoded protein: CASSGGTGSYEQYF.

This chain connects TRBV4-1 to TRBJ2-5, with a weak D call TRBD2 (6 bases). The J call may be in error: the DNA end matches TRBJ2-7 better. The germline V gene has CDR1 MGHRA and CDR2 YSYEKL. The CDR3 length is 15 residues. CDR3 residues: CASSQAWGDRDEQYF. CDR3 sequence (DNA): TGCGCCAGCAGCCAAGCCTGGGGGGATCGAGACGAGCAGTACTTC.

The chain carries TRBV27 and TRBJ2-7, with 8 nucleotides matching TRBD1. With 3 bases clipped from V and 2 bases from J, the junction kept 9 bases outside the gene matches. The CDR3 covers 16 residues. Germline V gene data show CDR1 as MNHEY and CDR2 as SMNVEV (reference sequence). CDR3 amino acids: CASSFYRTGKTYEQYF. In DNA form, the CDR3 reads TGTGCCAGCAGTTTTTATCGGACAGGGAAGACCTACGAGCAGTACTTC.

The gene calls are TRBV6-5 and TRBJ2-1; the match to TRBD2 covers 7 bases. This CDR3 has 15 residues. The germline V gene has CDR1 MNHEY and CDR2 SVGAGI. J gave up 3 bases and V 6 bases, and 8 bases lay outside the gene matches. Here the CDR3 DNA reads TGTGCCAGCAGACTCTCTAGCGGAGACTACAATGAGCAGTTCTTC. Amino acid sequence: CASRLSSGDYNEQFF.

The gene calls are TRBV7-9 and TRBJ2-6; TRBD1 agrees at 8 bases. The V segment lost 5 bases and the J segment 0 bases; nucleotides outside the gene matches: 9. The V gene's germline CDR1 is SEHNR and CDR2 FQNEAQ (reference sequence). There are 18 residues in the CDR3. The CDR3 spells CASSLPDRDGSGANVLTF. In DNA, the CDR3 is TGTGCCAGCAGCCTGCCGGACAGGGACGGCTCTGGGGCCAACGTCCTGACTTTC.

V gene TRBV14 combines with J gene TRBJ2-3, with 7 nucleotides matching TRBD2. V gave up 5 bases and J gave up 1 base; unmatched junction bases: 21. Germline V gene lookup returns CDR1 SGHDN and CDR2 FVKESK. The CDR3 length is 20 residues. CDR3 DNA sequence: TGTGCCAGCAGCTCAGTTATGGACTGGACGGGGGAGGGCCGCACAGATACGCAGTATTTT. This codes for CASSSVMDWTGEGRTDTQYF.

In its sample, this clone is medium-sized. This chain uses TRBV30 with TRBJ2-1; a possible D gene is TRBD1 (6 bases). This CDR3 is built from 12 residues. From germline, CDR1 is GTSNPN and CDR2 SVGIG (reference sequence). The V and J ends lost 5 bases and 9 bases respectively, with 14 bases between them. CDR3 DNA sequence: TGTGCCTGGGAACGCAGGGGTTCTGAGCAGTTCTTC. Amino acids: CAWERRGSEQFF.

The chain links TRBV5-5 to TRBJ2-7; no clear D. CDR1 and CDR2 from the germline V gene are SGHKS and YYEKEE (reference sequence). The CDR3 is 15 amino acids. V was trimmed by 1 base and J by 2 bases, leaving 13 bases between them. The DNA for the CDR3 is TGTGCCAGCAGCTTGCTATCCATGGCAGCCTACGAGCAGTACTTC. Its protein product is CASSLLSMAAYEQYF.